The 18 T cell receptor beta chains presented below share a single source sample, sequenced in a study of healthy donors' naive CD4 and CD8 T cells. TCR libraries were built from approximately 490 ng of total RNA by linear amplification. TCRdb recomputed calls from the reads with MiXCR, one row per CDR3 protein. The table includes 150,000 to 200,000 distinct CDR3 sequences, about four fifths detected once. Sequenced input: naive CD4+ and CD8+ T cells sorted from blood, pooled from several donors. The receptors were sampled from a pool of human donors in good health; the sample pools cells from several healthy donors.

The V and J genes are TRBV4-3 and TRBJ1-1; D unclear. CDR3 size: 18 residues. Germline CDR1 LGHNA, CDR2 YSLEER. Trimming stripped 0 bases from V and 0 bases from J, with 17 bases between. The CDR3 here is CASSQEIGSHPMNTEAFF. The DNA for the CDR3 is TGCGCCAGCAGCCAAGAAATCGGCAGCCACCCGATGAACACTGAAGCTTTCTTT.

This clonotype turned up a few times. The genes are TRBV6-2 or TRBV6-3 and TRBJ1-5, with no clear D. This CDR3 region has 17 residues. Trimming took 0 bases from V and 0 from J, leaving 12 bases between them. Germline CDR1 MNHEY, CDR2 SVGEGT. The CDR3 loop reads CASSYSDVLISNQPQHF. In nucleotides, the CDR3 is TGTGCCAGCAGTTACTCCGACGTCCTTATTAGCAATCAGCCCCAGCATTTT.

V and J are TRBV19 and TRBJ2-1; D unclear. Germline V lookup: CDR1 LNHDA, CDR2 SQIVND (reference sequence). The CDR3 runs 14 residues. V lost 5 bases, J lost 8 bases, and 16 bases lay in between. In DNA form, the CDR3 reads TGTGCCAGTAGTCTCCGGACCCCGTACGATGAGCAGTTCTTC. Translated, it gives CASSLRTPYDEQFF.

This clonotype has more than one count but fewer than ten. The chain combines TRBV5-4 with TRBJ2-3; D is undetermined. V dropped 4 bases and J dropped 2 bases, with 8 bases sitting between them. CDR1 SGHNT and CDR2 YYREEE come from the germline V gene (reference sequence). The CDR3 is 13 amino acids. CDR3 nucleotides: TGTGCCAGCAGCCTGGACCACACAGATACGCAGTATTTT. This codes for CASSLDHTDTQYF.

V and J are TRBV19 and TRBJ2-1, with TRBD2 matching over 7 bases. This CDR3 spans 16 amino acids. Per the germline V gene, CDR1 is LNHDA and CDR2 is SQIVND (reference sequence). V trimming: 5 bases; J trimming: 2 bases; junction bases outside the gene matches: 9. This CDR3 reads CASSSRSGMPYNEQFF. The DNA of the CDR3 is TGTGCCAGTAGTTCGAGAAGCGGGATGCCCTACAATGAGCAGTTCTTC.

In its sample, this clonotype was seen a few times. The V gene is TRBV29-1, the J gene TRBJ1-5; the D gene is possibly TRBD1 (5 bases). V shed 3 bases and J shed 7 bases, with 13 bases lying between them. Germline CDR1 and CDR2: SQVTM and ANQGSEA. The CDR3 runs 13 residues. CDR3 nucleotide sequence: TGCAGCGTTGAGGGCGGGGCGGGGCAGCCCCAGCATTTT. Residues: CSVEGGAGQPQHF.

V usage is TRBV10-2 and J usage is TRBJ2-7; 7 nucleotides match TRBD2. Germline CDR1 WSHSY, CDR2 SAAADI. Unmatched junction bases numbered 3, after V lost 6 bases and J lost 4 bases. The CDR3 is 12 residues long. In DNA, the CDR3 is TGCGCCAGCAGGACTAGCTATTACGAGCAGTACTTC. Translation gives CASRTSYYEQYF.

The gene calls are TRBV6-5 and TRBJ2-5; D not resolved. The V gene lost 2 bases and the J gene lost 4 bases, with 8 bases spanning the gap. The germline gives CDR1 MNHEY, CDR2 SVGAGI. The CDR3 extends over 13 amino acids. Written as DNA, the CDR3 is TGTGCCAGCAGTTACCCAACCCCAGAGACCCAGTACTTC. Translated, it gives CASSYPTPETQYF.

The rearrangement uses TRBV6-9 and TRBJ2-7, with 7 bases fitting TRBD1. V shed 5 bases and J 0 bases; nucleotides not matched to a gene: 4. Germline V gives CDR1 MNHGY, CDR2 SVAAGI. The CDR3 spans 14 residues. The CDR3 spells CASSETGLSYEQYF. CDR3 bases: TGTGCCAGCAGTGAGACAGGGCTCTCCTACGAGCAGTACTTC.

This sequence joins TRBV19 and TRBJ1-5, with 9 bases matching TRBD1. The J segment lost 6 bases and the V segment lost 4 bases, leaving 19 bases of the junction unmatched. Germline V gives CDR1 LNHDA, CDR2 SQIVND (reference sequence). The CDR3 is made up of 19 amino acids. CDR3 in DNA: TGTGCCAGTAGTACCTGGAGAGGAACAGGGGGCGTCCAGGGTCAGCCCCAGCATTTT. Its protein product is CASSTWRGTGGVQGQPQHF.

J is TRBJ1-6 and V is TRBV4-3; 9 bases fit TRBD1. Looked up from germline, CDR1 is LGHNA and CDR2 is YSLEER. This CDR3 has 15 amino acids. The junction had 3 bases not matched to a gene; V was cut back by 4 bases and J by 5 bases. Here the CDR3 reads CASSPWTGDNSPLHF. CDR3 bases: TGCGCCAGCAGCCCGTGGACAGGGGATAATTCACCCCTCCACTTT.

This sequence joins TRBV15 and TRBJ2-7, with 9 bases that match TRBD1. Germline CDR1 reads LNHNV; CDR2 reads YYDKDF (reference sequence). J lost 1 base, V lost 3 bases, and 4 bases had no gene match. This CDR3 spans 15 amino acids. The DNA of the CDR3 is TGTGCCACCAGCAGGACCGGGACAGGGTCCTACGAGCAGTACTTC. It yields the protein CATSRTGTGSYEQYF.

This chain connects TRBV12-3 or TRBV12-4 to TRBJ2-7; D is unresolved. Trimming took 1 base from V and 4 from J, leaving 11 bases between them. CDR3 length: 14 residues. The CDR3 here is CASSLVGQLYEQYF. For the CDR3, the DNA is TGTGCCAGCAGTTTAGTTGGGCAACTATACGAGCAGTACTTC.

The table lists this clonotype with a count of one. The CDR3 DNA reads TGTGCCAGTAGTGGACCTGGCTCCTATAATTCACCCCTCCACTTT. Its translation is CASSGPGSYNSPLHF. The chain employs TRBV19 and TRBJ1-6; no clear D gene. This CDR3 has 15 amino acids. V was shortened by 5 bases and J by 0 bases, with 8 bases between the two germline ends. Germline values: CDR1 LNHDA, CDR2 SQIVND (reference sequence). Variable domain in full (rest from reference TRBV19 and TRBJ1-6): DGGITQSPKYLFRKEGQNVTLSCEQNLNHDAMYWYRQDPGQGLRLIYYSQIVNDFQKGDIAEGYSVSREKKESFPLTVTSAQKNPTAFYLCASSGPGSYNSPLHFGNGTRLTVT.

V is TRBV19 and J is TRBJ2-1, with D hard to call. Germline V gene sequence: CDR1 LNHDA, CDR2 SQIVND (reference sequence). Trimming cost V 3 bases and J 1 base, with 10 bases left between them. The CDR3 contains 15 residues. The CDR3 coding sequence is TGTGCCAGTAGTATGTCGGCTTCGTCCTACAATGAGCAGTTCTTC. Its translation is CASSMSASSYNEQFF.

This sequence joins TRBV7-8 and TRBJ1-1; D not certain. Germline V gene sequence: CDR1 SGHVS, CDR2 FQNEAQ. This CDR3 is built from 12 residues. Trimming left V 5 bases short and J 3 bases short, with 7 bases between. CDR3 DNA: TGTGCCAGCAGCCTGACCGACACTGAAGCTTTCTTT. Translating it yields CASSLTDTEAFF.

The chain is built from TRBV6-5 and TRBJ2-7, with a possible D match to TRBD2 (6 bases). This CDR3 spans 16 amino acids. Trimming pared 0 bases from V and 4 bases from J, leaving 16 bases between. In germline, CDR1 is MNHEY, CDR2 SVGAGI. The CDR3 loop is CASSYSEGLTSYEQYF. The CDR3 nucleotides read TGTGCCAGCAGTTACTCGGAGGGCCTTACATCGTACGAGCAGTACTTC.

This clonotype was counted a few times. This sequence joins TRBV6-2 or TRBV6-3 and TRBJ2-1; 8 nucleotides align to TRBD2. This CDR3 comprises 12 residues. In germline, CDR1 is MNHEY, CDR2 SVGEGT. After removal of 0 bases from V and 12 bases from J, the junction contained 1 base not matched to a gene. The CDR3: CASSYSSGRQFF. CDR3 nucleotide sequence: TGTGCCAGCAGTTACTCGAGCGGGAGGCAGTTCTTC.